This T cell receptor (beta chain) was obtained from a study of T cells in Graves' hyperthyroidism and ophthalmopathy. The study, taken as a whole, reports: Most thyroid clonotypes that were expanded above 0.001 also turned up in blood.

In regard to this clonotype: No antigen is known for it.

After removal of 4 bases from V and 5 bases from J, the junction contained 8 bases not matched to a gene. The CDR3 covers 14 residues. Regions amplified from RNA transcripts were the TCR beta CDR3 regions. First-round RT-PCR of the TCR CDR3 relied on the HTBI primer set. TCRdb called the multiplex PCR reads again in MiXCR, with one record for every CDR3 protein. The table lists roughly 500,000 distinct CDR3 sequences, roughly 50% of them singletons, with under 20% in the top ten. The rearrangement uses TRBV12-3 or TRBV12-4 and TRBJ2-7; 7 bases align to TRBD1. The sequencing sample was made of peripheral blood or thyroid tissue (not recorded which). The origin of this receptor is an adult woman with Graves' disease, either hyperthyroidism or ophthalmopathy (not recorded which). The CDR3 coding sequence is TGTGCCAGCAGTTCGAGGGACAGACCACACGAGCAGTACTTC. Translation: CASSSRDRPHEQYF.